This T cell receptor (beta chain) was observed in a study of vaccination and CD4 T cells after COVID-19. The treatment was: approximately 9-day PBMC culture with coronavirus spike peptide pools or control peptides (ViraFEST assay). Deletions cut 3 bases from V and 2 bases from J, with 11 bases between. This CDR3 contains 14 residues. In germline, CDR1 is KGHSH, CDR2 LQKENI. The Oncomine TCR Beta short-read assay was applied to DNA of cultured CD4+ T cells. TCRdb re-called the PCR reads through MiXCR, storing one row per CDR3 protein. The sample lists some 20,000 distinct CDR3 sequences; around 42% were seen once. Comment on this clonotype: Its antigen remains unidentified.

The sequenced sample was CD4+ T cells from blood, cultured in vitro, obtained before SARS-CoV-2 vaccination. The TCR comes from a human donor who received a COVID-19 vaccine. The gene calls are TRBV18 and TRBJ2-7; D could derive from TRBD1 or TRBD2 (5 bases each). The CDR3 nucleotides read TGTGCCAGCTCACCGGGGGTTTCAGCCTACGAGCAGTACTTC. Translating it yields CASSPGVSAYEQYF. Supplemented by reference TRBV18 and TRBJ2-7, the full variable domain reads NAGVMQNPRHLVRRRGQEARLRCSPMKGHSHVYWYRQLPEEGLKFMVYLQKENIIDESGMPKERFSAEFPKEGPSILRIQQVVRGDSAAYFCASSPGVSAYEQYFGPGTRLTVT.